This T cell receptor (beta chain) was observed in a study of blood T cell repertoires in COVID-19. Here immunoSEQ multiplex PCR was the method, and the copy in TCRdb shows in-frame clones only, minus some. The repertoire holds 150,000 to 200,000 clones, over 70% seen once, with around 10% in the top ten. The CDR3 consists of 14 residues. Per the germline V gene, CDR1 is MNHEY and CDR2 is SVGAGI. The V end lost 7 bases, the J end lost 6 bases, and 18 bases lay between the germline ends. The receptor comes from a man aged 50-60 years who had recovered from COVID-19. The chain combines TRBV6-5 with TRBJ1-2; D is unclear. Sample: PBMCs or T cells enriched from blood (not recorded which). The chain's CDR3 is CASTFQRNSHGYTF. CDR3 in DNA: TGTGCCAGCACGTTTCAGAGGAATTCGCATGGCTACACCTTC.